One sample yielded the 5 T cell receptor beta chains listed below, sequenced in a study of CD8+CD57+ T cells in acquired aplastic anemia. All patients picked for sequencing had shown, by flow cytometry, an expansion of CD8+CD57+ cells. Template material for TCR beta VDJ and CDR3 profiling consisted of genomic DNA. Using its own MiXCR run on the reads, TCRdb lists one record per CDR3 protein. This table has about 150,000 distinct CDR3 sequences, just over 50% appearing once. The material sequenced was sorted CD4+, CD8+, or CD8+CD57+ T cells (not recorded which) from PBMCs. These receptors were collected from a human donor with aplastic anemia.

This clonotype has just a few counts. The rearrangement joins TRBV19 to TRBJ2-3, with a tentative D call TRBD2 (6 bases). This CDR3 comprises 14 residues. Germline lookup yields CDR1 LNHDA and CDR2 SQIVND (reference sequence). The V gene lost 5 bases and the J gene lost 10 bases, with 19 bases spanning the gap. The CDR3 DNA follows: TGTGCCAGTAGTCTCGGGACTTTAGCGTTGGCGCAGTATTTT. This codes for CASSLGTLALAQYF.

The table lists this clonotype with a few counts. The chain has TRBV12-3 or TRBV12-4 and TRBJ2-2; TRBD2 matches 10 bases. V shed 7 bases, J shed 6 bases, and the junction held 8 bases outside the gene matches. This CDR3 region has 15 residues. CDR3: CASTGVAGGPGELFF. In DNA, the CDR3 is TGTGCCAGCACGGGAGTAGCGGGGGGACCCGGGGAGCTGTTTTTT.

The rearrangement joins TRBV7-3 to TRBJ2-5; D possibly matches TRBD1 or TRBD2 (5 bases each). The V gene lost 4 bases and the J gene lost 5 bases, with 8 bases spanning the gap. The germline V gene has CDR1 SGHTA and CDR2 FQGTGA. CDR3 length equals 12 residues. The CDR3 coding sequence is TGTGCCAGCAGCTCCGGGACGGAGACCCAGTACTTC. Amino acids: CASSSGTETQYF.

Of note for this clonotype: A much larger clone is a single base away; this may be a read error. The chain has TRBV6-4 and TRBJ1-5; D call uncertain. There are 14 residues in the CDR3. From germline, CDR1 is MRHNA and CDR2 SNTAGT. V lost 0 bases and J lost 0, with 3 bases in between. The CDR3 sequence is CASSDSNSNQPQHF. The CDR3 bases are TGTGCCAGCAGTGACTCGAATAGCAATCAGCCCCAGCATTTT.

The rearrangement joins TRBV29-1 to TRBJ1-2, with TRBD1 as a possible D gene (6 bases). This CDR3 is 13 amino acids long. Germline loops: CDR1 SQVTM, CDR2 ANQGSEA. V gave up 4 bases and J gave up 8 bases, with 17 bases separating them. CDR3 protein: CSVVVTGREGYTF. The CDR3 nucleotides read TGCAGCGTTGTCGTTACAGGGAGGGAGGGCTACACCTTC. Supplemented by reference TRBV29-1 and TRBJ1-2, the full variable domain reads SAVISQKPSRDICQRGTSLTIQCQVDSQVTMMFWYRQQPGQSLTLIATANQGSEATYESGFVIDKFPISRPNLTFSTLTVSNMSPEDSSIYLCSVVVTGREGYTFGSGTRLTVV.